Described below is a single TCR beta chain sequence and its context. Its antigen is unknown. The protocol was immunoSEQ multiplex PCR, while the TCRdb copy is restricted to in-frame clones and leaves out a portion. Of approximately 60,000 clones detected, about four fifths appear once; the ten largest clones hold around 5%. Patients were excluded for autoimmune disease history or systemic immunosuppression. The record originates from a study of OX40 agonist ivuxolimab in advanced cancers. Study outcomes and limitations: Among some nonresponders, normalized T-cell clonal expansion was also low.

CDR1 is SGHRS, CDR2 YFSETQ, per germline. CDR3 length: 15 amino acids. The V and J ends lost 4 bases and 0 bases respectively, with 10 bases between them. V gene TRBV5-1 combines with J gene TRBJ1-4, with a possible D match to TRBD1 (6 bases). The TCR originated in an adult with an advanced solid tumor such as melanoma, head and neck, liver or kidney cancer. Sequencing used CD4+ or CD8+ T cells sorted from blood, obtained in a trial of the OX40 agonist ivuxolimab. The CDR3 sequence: CASSPRTATNEKLFF. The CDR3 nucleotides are TGCGCCAGCAGCCCTAGGACAGCAACTAATGAAAAACTGTTTTTT.